This passage covers 32 T cell receptor beta chains from one sample sequenced in a study of T cell repertoires in aging, cancer and after chemotherapy. The template was genomic DNA from peripheral blood, not RNA. TRB rearrangements spanning V, D and J were amplified using mixed TRB-A/B primers. TCRdb fed the multiplex PCR reads into MiXCR, producing one record per CDR3 protein. Here the sample spans about 9,400 distinct CDR3 sequences, 35% to 45% being singletons. Sample: blood. These TCRs come from a human donor in good health.

The chain links TRBV6-5 to TRBJ1-2, with 10 bases identical to TRBD1. With V trimmed by 2 bases and J by 5 bases, 8 bases remained unmatched. Germline values: CDR1 MNHEY, CDR2 SVGAGI. CDR3 size: 16 residues. This chain's CDR3 is CASSYGPGQGIYGYTF. The CDR3 DNA reads as TGTGCCAGCAGTTACGGACCGGGACAGGGGATATATGGCTACACCTTC.

The gene calls are TRBV9 and TRBJ2-1, with D possibly TRBD2 on 7 matching bases. Trimming pared 3 bases from V and 11 bases from J, leaving 15 bases between. The length of the CDR3 is 13 residues. Germline V gene sequence: CDR1 SGDLS, CDR2 YYNGEE. CDR3 nucleotides: TGTGCCAGCAGCGCCGGGGGGCAACCTCAGCAGTTCTTC. Its translation: CASSAGGQPQQFF.

This clonotype is labeled medium-sized (0.01 to 0.1%). This CDR3 reads CSVERGFSYNEQFF. DNA for the CDR3: TGCAGCGTTGAAAGGGGGTTCTCCTACAATGAGCAGTTCTTC. The genes are TRBV29-1 and TRBJ2-1; weak D call: TRBD1 (6 bases). The CDR3 has 14 amino acids. The germline V gene encodes CDR1 SQVTM and CDR2 ANQGSEA. With 2 bases removed from V and 0 bases from J, the gap between germline ends came to 8 bases.

This clonotype was detected only a few times. This rearrangement joins TRBV19 to TRBJ2-1; either TRBD1 or TRBD2 may supply D (6 bases each). The germline V and J ends were trimmed by 0 bases and 5 bases, with 8 bases remaining between them. Germline lookup yields CDR1 LNHDA and CDR2 SQIVND (reference sequence). CDR3 size: 14 residues. The CDR3 DNA sequence: TGTGCCAGTAGTATAGAGGGGGGCCACAATGAGCAGTTCTTC. It codes for CASSIEGGHNEQFF.

This clonotype was picked up one time. The rearrangement links TRBV6-5 to TRBJ1-4, with D perhaps TRBD1 (5 bases). Trimming cost V 7 bases and J 8 bases, with 26 bases left between them. This CDR3 comprises 17 residues. Germline V CDR1 and CDR2: MNHEY, SVGAGI. The chain's CDR3 is CASKTVPGGAMNEKLFF. As DNA, the CDR3 is TGTGCCAGCAAAACGGTACCTGGGGGAGCTATGAACGAAAAACTGTTTTTT.

The CDR3: CASSLQVDRKALRRNEQFF. DNA of the CDR3: TGTGCCAGCAGTTTACAAGTAGATCGGAAGGCACTGAGGCGCAATGAGCAGTTCTTC. This chain uses TRBV27 with TRBJ2-1; D ambiguous. This CDR3 spans 19 amino acids. V lost 2 bases, J lost 6 bases, and 26 bases lay in between. CDR1 is MNHEY and CDR2 is SMNVEV in the germline V gene (reference sequence).

This chain links TRBV6-2 or TRBV6-3 with TRBJ2-5; perhaps TRBD2 as D (6 bases). This CDR3 region has 16 residues. Trimming took 1 base from V and 5 from J, leaving 17 bases between them. Germline V lookup: CDR1 MNHEY, CDR2 SVGEGT. In nucleotides, the CDR3 is TGTGCCAGCAGTTACTTCCAAAGACTAGTGGGGGAGACCCAGTACTTC. As protein: CASSYFQRLVGETQYF.

On this clonotype: The germline gene is not matched at one end of the junction; a read error may be the cause. The chain combines TRBV5-1 with TRBJ2-1; D uncertain. Germline CDR1 is SGHRS and CDR2 is YFSETQ. The CDR3 sequence is 13 residues long. CDR3 sequence (DNA): TGTGCCAGCAGTTACCGACTCGGCAATGAGCAGTTCTTC. It translates to CASSYRLGNEQFF.

This clonotype was recorded once. The chain combines TRBV6-5 with TRBJ1-1, with 7 bases that match TRBD1. The CDR3 runs 17 residues. Trimming at V came to 1 base and at J to 0 bases, leaving 8 bases not matched to a gene. The germline CDR1 and CDR2 sequences are MNHEY and SVGAGI. The chain's CDR3 is CASSYYGAGGVNTEAFF. For the CDR3, the DNA is TGTGCCAGCAGTTACTATGGGGCAGGGGGAGTGAACACTGAAGCTTTCTTT.

This clonotype was observed a handful of times. The J gene is TRBJ1-4, the V gene TRBV19; TRBD1 is a possible D gene (6 bases). The germline V gene has CDR1 LNHDA and CDR2 SQIVND (reference sequence). The CDR3 loop spans 16 amino acids. V lost 2 bases and J 4 bases, leaving 14 bases between the germline ends. The CDR3 DNA is TGTGCCAGTAGTATAAGTTTCAGGGGCCTTAATGAAAAACTGTTTTTT. It is translated as CASSISFRGLNEKLFF.

By share, this clonotype counts as medium-sized. The rearrangement joins TRBV27 to TRBJ2-1; no definite D call. The germline V gene encodes CDR1 MNHEY and CDR2 SMNVEV (reference sequence). V was cut by 6 bases and J by 2 bases, with 14 bases left in between. This CDR3 is built from 15 residues. CDR3 sequence: CASSRNWLPYNEQFF. CDR3 sequence (DNA): TGTGCCAGCAGCCGCAACTGGCTGCCCTACAATGAGCAGTTCTTC.

The chain is built from TRBV4-2 and TRBJ2-1; 7 bases agree with TRBD1. Unmatched junction bases numbered 7, after V lost 4 bases and J lost 1 base. This CDR3 is built from 16 residues. Germline assignment: CDR1 LGHNA and CDR2 YNFKEQ. CDR3 in amino acids: CASSRKGQRSYNEQFF. DNA for the CDR3: TGTGCCAGCAGCCGGAAGGGACAGCGTTCCTACAATGAGCAGTTCTTC.

The V and J genes are TRBV19 and TRBJ1-3; 10 nucleotides line up with TRBD1. CDR1 is LNHDA, CDR2 SQIVND, per germline (reference sequence). V was clipped by 5 bases and J by 0 bases; unmatched bases: 4. The length of the CDR3 is 16 residues. CDR3 in DNA: TGTGCCAGTAGTTCCGGGACAGGGGTCTCTGGAAACACCATATATTTT. Translating it yields CASSSGTGVSGNTIYF.

V and J are TRBV29-1 and TRBJ2-1, with 9 bases aligning to TRBD2. V lost 5 bases to trimming and J lost 1 base; unmatched junction nucleotides: 6. Germline V gene lookup returns CDR1 SQVTM and CDR2 ANQGSEA. This CDR3 is 15 amino acids long. The CDR3 sequence is CSVKLAGESYNEQFF. The CDR3 nucleotides read TGCAGCGTTAAACTAGCGGGTGAATCCTACAATGAGCAGTTCTTC.

This sequence joins TRBV7-4 and TRBJ1-4; no definite D call. The CDR3 loop spans 15 amino acids. The V gene lost 5 bases and the J gene lost 6 bases, with 16 bases spanning the gap. Per germline, CDR1 SGHVT and CDR2 SQSDAQ. CDR3 amino acids: CASSVQSGWDEKLFF. CDR3 DNA: TGTGCCAGCAGCGTTCAATCCGGATGGGATGAAAAACTGTTTTTT.

This chain links TRBV6-5 with TRBJ1-5, with 8 bases that match TRBD1. Trimming removed 2 bases from V and 5 bases from J; junction bases left unmatched: 5. This CDR3 contains 15 residues. Germline lookup yields CDR1 MNHEY and CDR2 SVGAGI. Here the CDR3 reads CASSYVQGAHQPQHF. The CDR3 nucleotides read TGTGCCAGCAGTTACGTTCAGGGGGCGCATCAGCCCCAGCATTTT.

CDR3 loop: CASSLELRNYGYTF. The CDR3 DNA follows: TGTGCCAGCAGCTTAGAACTCAGGAACTATGGCTACACCTTC. The J gene is TRBJ1-2, the V gene TRBV11-2; D not certain. The CDR3 runs 14 residues. V was pared by 0 bases and J by 2 bases, with 7 bases between. Germline CDR1 SGHAT, CDR2 FQNNGV.

A few counts support this clonotype. The chain carries TRBV6-1 and TRBJ2-7; 9 positions agree with TRBD2. V was pared by 3 bases and J by 4 bases, with 7 bases of the junction left unmatched. CDR3 size: 15 residues. The germline V gene encodes CDR1 MNHNS and CDR2 SASEGT. The CDR3 DNA sequence: TGTGCCAGCAGTGACGGGGCTAGCGGGAAATACGAGCAGTACTTC. Amino acid sequence: CASSDGASGKYEQYF.

In its sample, this clonotype was seen a few times. V is TRBV19 and J is TRBJ1-1; D is ambiguous. Trimming took off 0 bases at V and 6 bases at J, with 17 bases between the two ends. This CDR3 has 16 residues. The germline V gene has CDR1 LNHDA and CDR2 SQIVND (reference sequence). DNA for the CDR3: TGTGCCAGTAGTATAGATGTGGGATTGCGGAGCGCTGAAGCTTTCTTT. Encoded protein: CASSIDVGLRSAEAFF.

This clonotype was counted a few times. V usage is TRBV30 and J usage is TRBJ2-3; D possibly corresponds to TRBD2 (5 bases). This CDR3 comprises 14 residues. Germline-derived CDR1 and CDR2 are GTSNPN and SVGIG (reference sequence). The V end was cut by 5 bases, the J end by 1 base, with 13 bases between. CDR3 protein: CAWARTSGTDTQYF. CDR3 sequence (DNA): TGTGCCTGGGCACGGACTTCGGGCACAGATACGCAGTATTTT.

This clonotype was picked up a small number of times. The chain has TRBV13 and TRBJ2-1, with 8 bases matching TRBD2. After removal of 5 bases from V and 3 bases from J, the junction contained 9 bases not matched to a gene. The germline gives CDR1 PRHDT, CDR2 FYEKMQ (reference sequence). This CDR3 has 16 residues. This CDR3 reads CASSPWTSTGYNEQFF. As DNA, the CDR3 is TGTGCCAGCAGCCCCTGGACTAGCACTGGCTACAATGAGCAGTTCTTC.

The gene calls are TRBV19 and TRBJ2-1; 7 bases map to TRBD1. V trimming: 4 bases; J trimming: 5 bases; junction bases outside the gene matches: 2. The CDR3 contains 13 residues. The germline CDR1 and CDR2 sequences are LNHDA and SQIVND (reference sequence). The CDR3 loop reads CASSRDSHNEQFF. For the CDR3, the DNA is TGTGCCAGTAGTAGGGACAGCCACAATGAGCAGTTCTTC.

This clonotype was found a few times. The rearrangement joins TRBV27 to TRBJ1-6; tentatively, D is TRBD1 (5 bases). Trimming removed 3 bases from V and 7 bases from J, with 7 bases in between. Germline V gene lookup returns CDR1 MNHEY and CDR2 SMNVEV (reference sequence). The CDR3 sequence is 13 residues long. The CDR3 here is CASSFRGNSPLHF. DNA of the CDR3: TGTGCCAGCAGTTTCCGGGGCAATTCACCCCTCCACTTT.

This clonotype was counted only a few times. This sequence joins TRBV5-4 and TRBJ2-2; tentatively, D is TRBD2 (5 bases). Trimming stripped 4 bases from V and 8 bases from J, with 18 bases between. CDR1 SGHNT and CDR2 YYREEE come from the germline V gene (reference sequence). The CDR3 extends over 15 amino acids. CDR3 sequence: CASSPGVGSDGELFF. The CDR3 DNA sequence: TGTGCCAGCAGCCCCGGGGTAGGATCGGATGGGGAGCTGTTTTTT.

V usage is TRBV7-6 and J usage is TRBJ2-7; TRBD2 agrees at 12 bases. The length of the CDR3 is 21 residues. Germline assignment: CDR1 SGHVS and CDR2 FNYEAQ. Unmatched junction bases numbered 20, after V lost 5 bases and J lost 0 bases. CDR3 sequence (DNA): TGTGCCAGCAGCACTAGCCGGACTAGCGGGGTTCTAGAAAGAATCTCCTACGAGCAGTACTTC. Translating it yields CASSTSRTSGVLERISYEQYF.

This clonotype was picked up a small number of times. This chain joins TRBV18 and TRBJ2-2; 9 nucleotides line up with TRBD2. The germline V gene has CDR1 KGHSH and CDR2 LQKENI. The CDR3 length is 20 residues. V lost 0 bases to trimming and J lost 0 bases; unmatched junction nucleotides: 11. The CDR3 loop reads CASSPPFRGRAPTNTGELFF. The CDR3 DNA is TGTGCCAGCTCACCACCGTTCCGCGGGAGGGCCCCAACGAACACCGGGGAGCTGTTTTTT.

Sample share makes this clonotype medium-sized. The V and J genes are TRBV29-1 and TRBJ2-6; D may be TRBD1 (5 bases). This CDR3 is 15 amino acids long. The germline V gene has CDR1 SQVTM and CDR2 ANQGSEA. V shed 5 bases and J shed 1 base, with 12 bases lying between them. CDR3 nucleotide sequence: TGCAGCGTTCGTGGTGACAGTTCTGGGGCCAACGTCCTGACTTTC. It specifies CSVRGDSSGANVLTF.

This clonotype was counted between two and nine times. This rearrangement joins TRBV29-1 to TRBJ2-1, with a possible D match to TRBD2 (7 bases). Germline loops: CDR1 SQVTM, CDR2 ANQGSEA. V dropped 5 bases and J dropped 6 bases, with 23 bases sitting between them. The length of the CDR3 is 16 residues. CDR3 sequence reads: CSVKRGSGIRANEQFF. The CDR3 nucleotides read TGCAGCGTTAAAAGGGGGAGCGGGATCCGAGCCAATGAGCAGTTCTTC.

This clonotype was seen a few times. The chain couples TRBV12-3 or TRBV12-4 to TRBJ1-4, with 9 bases aligning to TRBD1. Unmatched junction bases numbered 6, after V lost 5 bases and J lost 8 bases. There are 14 residues in the CDR3. CDR3: CASSLDRGREKLFF. The CDR3, as DNA: TGTGCCAGCAGTCTGGACAGGGGAAGGGAAAAACTGTTTTTT.

The chain employs TRBV6-2 or TRBV6-3 and TRBJ2-7, with D unresolved. CDR1 is MNHEY and CDR2 is SVGEGT in the germline V gene. V lost 6 bases and J lost 6, with 24 bases in between. The CDR3 runs 16 residues. CDR3 nucleotides: TGTGCCAGCAGGGGTGGACGGAGTAACCAACGGGCCGAGCAGTACTTC. It is translated as CASRGGRSNQRAEQYF.

This clonotype was counted a single time. The chain uses TRBV18 and TRBJ2-1; D call uncertain. The germline gives CDR1 KGHSH, CDR2 LQKENI. The CDR3 has 13 residues. V was cut by 0 bases and J by 11 bases, with 11 bases left in between. The chain's CDR3 is CASSPPVLDKQFF. The CDR3 bases are TGTGCCAGCTCACCACCTGTTCTTGATAAGCAGTTCTTC.

This chain connects TRBV11-2 to TRBJ2-1, with 9 bases fitting TRBD2. V lost 5 bases and J lost 9; bases outside the gene matches: 14. Germline lookup yields CDR1 SGHAT and CDR2 FQNNGV. The CDR3 is made up of 16 amino acids. In nucleotides, the CDR3 is TGTGCCAGCAGCGACCGTGGGCGGGGGGGCCTCCTTGAGCAGTTCTTC. Residues: CASSDRGRGGLLEQFF.